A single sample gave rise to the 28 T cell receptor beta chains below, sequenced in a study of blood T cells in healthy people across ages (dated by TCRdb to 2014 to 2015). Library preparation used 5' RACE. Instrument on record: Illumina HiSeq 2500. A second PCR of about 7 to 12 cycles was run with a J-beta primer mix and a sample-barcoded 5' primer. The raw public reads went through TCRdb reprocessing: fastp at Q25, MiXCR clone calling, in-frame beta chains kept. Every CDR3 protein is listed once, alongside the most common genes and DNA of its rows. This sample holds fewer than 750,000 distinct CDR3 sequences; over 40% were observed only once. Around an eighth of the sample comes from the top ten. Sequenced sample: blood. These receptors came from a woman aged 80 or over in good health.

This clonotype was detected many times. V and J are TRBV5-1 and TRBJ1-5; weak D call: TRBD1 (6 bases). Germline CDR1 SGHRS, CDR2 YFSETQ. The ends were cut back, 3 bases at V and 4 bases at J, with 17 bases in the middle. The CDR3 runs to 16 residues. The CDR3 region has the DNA TGCGCCAGCAGCTCGTTCCCTACAGGGAATAATCAGCCCCAGCATTTT. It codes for CASSSFPTGNNQPQHF.

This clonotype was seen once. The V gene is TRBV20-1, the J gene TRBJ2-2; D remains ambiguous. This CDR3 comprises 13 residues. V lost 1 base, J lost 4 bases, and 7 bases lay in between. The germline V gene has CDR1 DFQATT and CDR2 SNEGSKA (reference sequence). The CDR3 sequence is CSARARSTGELFF. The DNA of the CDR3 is TGCAGTGCTAGAGCTAGGAGCACCGGGGAGCTGTTTTTT.

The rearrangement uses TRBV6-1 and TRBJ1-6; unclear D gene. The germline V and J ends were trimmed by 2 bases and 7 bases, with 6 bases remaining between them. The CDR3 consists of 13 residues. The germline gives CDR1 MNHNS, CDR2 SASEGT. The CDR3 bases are TGTGCCAGCAGTGAATGGAGAAATTCACCCCTCCACTTT. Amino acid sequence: CASSEWRNSPLHF.

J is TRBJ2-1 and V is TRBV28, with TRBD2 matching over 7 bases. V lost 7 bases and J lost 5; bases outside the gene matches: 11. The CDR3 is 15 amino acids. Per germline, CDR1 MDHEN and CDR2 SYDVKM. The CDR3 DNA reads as TGTGCCAGCAAAAGGGGAGGGAGCTTTAACAATGAGCAGTTCTTC. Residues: CASKRGGSFNNEQFF.

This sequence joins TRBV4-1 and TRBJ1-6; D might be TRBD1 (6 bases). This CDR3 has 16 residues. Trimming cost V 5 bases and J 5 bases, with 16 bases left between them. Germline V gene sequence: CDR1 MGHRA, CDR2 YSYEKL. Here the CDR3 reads CASSTNPGHNNSPLHF. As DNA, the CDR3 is TGCGCCAGCAGCACAAACCCGGGACACAATAATTCACCCCTCCACTTT.

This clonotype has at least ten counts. The CDR3 sequence: CSVVVGTNYGYTF. The CDR3, as DNA: TGCAGCGTTGTAGTGGGGACTAACTATGGCTACACCTTC. This rearrangement joins TRBV29-1 to TRBJ1-2, with unresolved D. CDR3 length: 13 residues. In germline, CDR1 is SQVTM, CDR2 ANQGSEA. Deletions cut 4 bases from V and 0 bases from J, with 9 bases between.

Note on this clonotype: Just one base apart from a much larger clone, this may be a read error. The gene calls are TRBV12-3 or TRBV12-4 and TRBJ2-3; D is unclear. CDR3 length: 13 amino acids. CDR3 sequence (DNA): TGTGCCAACAGTTTTGCGTCGGTAGATACGCAGTATTTT. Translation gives CANSFASVDTQYF.

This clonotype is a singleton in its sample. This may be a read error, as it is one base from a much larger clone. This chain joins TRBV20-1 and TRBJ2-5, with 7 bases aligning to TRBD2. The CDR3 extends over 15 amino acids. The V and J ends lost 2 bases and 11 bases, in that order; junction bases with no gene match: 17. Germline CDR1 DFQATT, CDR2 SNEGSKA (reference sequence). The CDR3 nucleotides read TGCAGTGCTAGAAGCCCTAGCGGTTTTAACGGGGAGCAGTACTTC. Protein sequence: CSARSPSGFNGEQYF.

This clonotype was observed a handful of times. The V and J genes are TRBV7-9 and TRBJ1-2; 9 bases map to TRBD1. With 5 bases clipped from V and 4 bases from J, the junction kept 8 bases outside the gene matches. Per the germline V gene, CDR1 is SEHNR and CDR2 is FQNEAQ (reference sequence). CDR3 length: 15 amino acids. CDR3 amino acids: CASSGRTGAVYGYTF. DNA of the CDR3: TGTGCCAGCAGCGGGCGGACAGGGGCGGTCTATGGCTACACCTTC.

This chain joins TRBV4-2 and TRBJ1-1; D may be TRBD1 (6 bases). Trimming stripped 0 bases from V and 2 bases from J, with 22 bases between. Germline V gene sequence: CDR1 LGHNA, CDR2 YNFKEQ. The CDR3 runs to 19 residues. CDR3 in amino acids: CASSQDLGQTHSRNTEAFF. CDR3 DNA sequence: TGTGCCAGCAGCCAAGATCTAGGACAGACTCACTCGAGAAACACTGAAGCTTTCTTT.

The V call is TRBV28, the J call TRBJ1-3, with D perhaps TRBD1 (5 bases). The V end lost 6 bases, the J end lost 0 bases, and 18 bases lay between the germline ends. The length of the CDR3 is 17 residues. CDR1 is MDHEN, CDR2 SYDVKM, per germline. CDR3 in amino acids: CASSSGSGLSSGNTIYF. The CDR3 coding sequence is TGTGCCAGCAGCTCCGGCTCGGGGCTTAGCTCTGGAAACACCATATATTTT.

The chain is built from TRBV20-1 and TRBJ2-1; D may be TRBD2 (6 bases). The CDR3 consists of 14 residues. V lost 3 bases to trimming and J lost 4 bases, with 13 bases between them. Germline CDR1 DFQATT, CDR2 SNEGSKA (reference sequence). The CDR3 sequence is CSASGGWRYNEQFF. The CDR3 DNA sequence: TGCAGTGCTAGCGGGGGTTGGAGGTACAATGAGCAGTTCTTC.

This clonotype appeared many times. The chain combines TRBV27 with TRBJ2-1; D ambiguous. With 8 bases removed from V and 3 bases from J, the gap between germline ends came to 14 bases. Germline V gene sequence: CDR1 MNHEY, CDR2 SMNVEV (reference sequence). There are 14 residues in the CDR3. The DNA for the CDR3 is TGTGCCAGCTACGGTAGATCAGGCTACAATGAGCAGTTCTTC. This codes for CASYGRSGYNEQFF.

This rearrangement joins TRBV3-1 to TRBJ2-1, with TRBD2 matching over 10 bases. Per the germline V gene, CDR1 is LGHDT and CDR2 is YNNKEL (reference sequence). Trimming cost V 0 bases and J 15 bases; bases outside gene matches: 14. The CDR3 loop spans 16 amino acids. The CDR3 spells CASSQDPAGGRNGRFF. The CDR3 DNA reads TGTGCCAGCAGCCAAGATCCAGCGGGGGGGCGCAATGGGCGGTTCTTC.

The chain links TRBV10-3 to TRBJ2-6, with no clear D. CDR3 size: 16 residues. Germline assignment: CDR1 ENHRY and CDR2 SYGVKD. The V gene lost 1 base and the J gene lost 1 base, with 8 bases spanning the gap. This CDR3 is CAISEFGESGANVLTF. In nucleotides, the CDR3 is TGTGCCATCAGTGAGTTCGGAGAATCTGGGGCCAACGTCCTGACTTTC.

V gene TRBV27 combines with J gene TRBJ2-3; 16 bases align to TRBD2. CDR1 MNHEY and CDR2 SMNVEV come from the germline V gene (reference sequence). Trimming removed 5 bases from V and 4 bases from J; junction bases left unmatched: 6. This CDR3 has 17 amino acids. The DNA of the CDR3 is TGTGCCAGCAGTCCCCGTGGGACTAGCGGGAGGGCAGATACGCAGTATTTT. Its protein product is CASSPRGTSGRADTQYF.

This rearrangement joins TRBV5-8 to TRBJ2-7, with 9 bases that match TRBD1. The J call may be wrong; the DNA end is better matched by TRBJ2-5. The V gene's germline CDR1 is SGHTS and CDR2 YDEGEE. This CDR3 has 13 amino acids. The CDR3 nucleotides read TGTGCCAGCAGCCGGACAGGGGTCGGGACCCAGTACTTC. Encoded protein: CASSRTGVGTQYF.

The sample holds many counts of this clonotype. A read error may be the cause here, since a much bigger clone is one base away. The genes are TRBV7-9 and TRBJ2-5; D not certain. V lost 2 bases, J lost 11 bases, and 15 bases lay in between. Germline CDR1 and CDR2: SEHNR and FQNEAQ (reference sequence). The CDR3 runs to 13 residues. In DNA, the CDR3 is TGTGCCAGCAGCTTACAGATGGCCGTTGAGCAGTACTTC. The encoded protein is CASSLQMAVEQYF.

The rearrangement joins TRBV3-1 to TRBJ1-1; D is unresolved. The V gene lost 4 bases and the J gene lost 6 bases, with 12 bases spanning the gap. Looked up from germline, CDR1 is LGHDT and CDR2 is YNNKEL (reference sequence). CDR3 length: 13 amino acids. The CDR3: CASSRIDTAEAFF. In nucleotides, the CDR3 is TGTGCCAGCAGCCGAATCGATACCGCTGAAGCTTTCTTT.

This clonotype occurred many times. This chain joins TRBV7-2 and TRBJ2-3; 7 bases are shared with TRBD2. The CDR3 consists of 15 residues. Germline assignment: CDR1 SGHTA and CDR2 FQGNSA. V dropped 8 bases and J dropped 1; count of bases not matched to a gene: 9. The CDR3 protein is CASHPGGMGTDTQYF. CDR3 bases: TGTGCCAGCCACCCGGGAGGCATGGGCACAGATACGCAGTATTTT.

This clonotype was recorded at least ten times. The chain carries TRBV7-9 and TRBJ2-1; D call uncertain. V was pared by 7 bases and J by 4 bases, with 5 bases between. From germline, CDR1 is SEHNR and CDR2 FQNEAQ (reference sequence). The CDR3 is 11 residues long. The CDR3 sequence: CASTDYNEQFF. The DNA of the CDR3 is TGTGCCAGCACGGATTACAATGAGCAGTTCTTC.

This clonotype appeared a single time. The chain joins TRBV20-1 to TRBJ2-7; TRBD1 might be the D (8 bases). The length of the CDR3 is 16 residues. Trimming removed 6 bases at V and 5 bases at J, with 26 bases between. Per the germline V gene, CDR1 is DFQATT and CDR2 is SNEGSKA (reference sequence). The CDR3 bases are TGCAGTGCCCCATCCGCCTTTGACAGGGGAGGGAACGAGCAGTACTTC. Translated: CSAPSAFDRGGNEQYF.

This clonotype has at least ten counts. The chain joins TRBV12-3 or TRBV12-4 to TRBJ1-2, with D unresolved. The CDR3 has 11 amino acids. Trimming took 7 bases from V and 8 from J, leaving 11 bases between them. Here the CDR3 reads CASTQTLGYTF. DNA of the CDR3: TGTGCCAGCACTCAGACCCTCGGCTACACCTTC.

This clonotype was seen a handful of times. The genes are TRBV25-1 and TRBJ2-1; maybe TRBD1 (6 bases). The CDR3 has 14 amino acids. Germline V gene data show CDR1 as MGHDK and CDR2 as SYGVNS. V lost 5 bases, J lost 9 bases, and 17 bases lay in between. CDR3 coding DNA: TGTGCCAGCAGTAGCGATCTTGGGACAACTGAGCAGTTCTTC. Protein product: CASSSDLGTTEQFF.

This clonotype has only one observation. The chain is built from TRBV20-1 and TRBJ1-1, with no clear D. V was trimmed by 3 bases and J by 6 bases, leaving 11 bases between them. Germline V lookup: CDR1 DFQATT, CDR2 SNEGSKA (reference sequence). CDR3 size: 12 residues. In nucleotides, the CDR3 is TGCAGTGCTAGCGCTGCTAACGCTGAAGCTTTCTTT. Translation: CSASAANAEAFF.

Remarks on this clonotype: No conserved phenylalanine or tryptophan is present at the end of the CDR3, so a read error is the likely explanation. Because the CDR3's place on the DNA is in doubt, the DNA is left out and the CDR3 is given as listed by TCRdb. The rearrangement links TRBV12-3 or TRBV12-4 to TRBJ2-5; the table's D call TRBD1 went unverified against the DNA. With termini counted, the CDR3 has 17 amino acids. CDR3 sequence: CASSLGGQGLYGYTFGS.

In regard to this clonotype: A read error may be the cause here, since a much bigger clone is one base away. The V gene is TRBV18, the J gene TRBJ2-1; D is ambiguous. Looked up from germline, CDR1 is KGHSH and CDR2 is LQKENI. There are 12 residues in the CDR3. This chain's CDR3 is CASAPTLGEQFF. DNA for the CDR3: TGTGCCAGCGCACCGACCCTCGGTGAGCAGTTCTTC.

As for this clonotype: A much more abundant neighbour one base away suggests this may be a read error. In nucleotides, the CDR3 is TGTGCCAGCAGCTTAGGAGGCAGCGGGCAGTACTTC. Amino acids: CASSLGGSGQYF. The chain joins TRBV7-8 to TRBJ2-5; tentatively, D is TRBD2 (6 bases). Trimming shortened V by 1 base and J by 11 bases, and 11 bases separated the two germline ends. Per germline, CDR1 SGHVS and CDR2 FQNEAQ. The CDR3 has 12 amino acids.